This record covers a single T cell receptor beta chain. Libraries were prepared by immunoSEQ multiplex PCR; TCRdb keeps only in-frame clonotypes and omits some of them. The sample holds roughly 140,000 clones; more than 70% are singletons and the top ten take approximately 2.8%. This sample was taken from a study of T cell responses to AZD1222 COVID-19 vaccine. V was shortened by 2 bases and J by 2 bases, with 17 bases between the two germline ends. The CDR3 sequence is 17 residues long. From germline, CDR1 is MGHRA and CDR2 YSYEKL. Sequenced material: peripheral blood, taken 28 days after the second AZD1222 dose. The TCR was taken from an adult who received the AZD1222 COVID-19 vaccine. This sequence joins TRBV4-1 and TRBJ2-3; D may be TRBD1 or TRBD2 (5 bases each). For the CDR3, the DNA is TGCGCCAGCAGCCAACCGGGGCTGCCAATACCCACAGATACGCAGTATTTT. This sequence encodes CASSQPGLPIPTDTQYF.